This TCR beta chain was identified during a study of human T cells and chemical hapten exposure. Time point indicated: pre-sensitization, week 0. Treatment denoted: therapeutic diphenylcyclopropenone sensitization with weekly scalp DPC. Blood draws came first, before each patch test. One entry per CDR3 protein results from TCRdb running MiXCR on the RACE reads. The data contain 85,000 to 90,000 distinct CDR3 sequences, 8% to 10% of them seen just once; the ten biggest clones take up approximately 3.9%. This clonotype was found many times. The CDR3 sequence is 18 residues long. The trim removed 3 bases at V and 3 bases at J, leaving 10 bases unmatched. CDR1 and CDR2 (germline): SGHVS, FQNEAQ.

The chain has TRBV7-8 and TRBJ2-5; TRBD2 matches 13 bases. Sequencing was performed on whole blood, taken in connection with sensitization to the hapten diphenylcyclopropenone (DPC). This clonotype was sampled from a woman between 35 and 50 years old with alopecia areata. Some clones in this sample may be carry-over from other donors' samples. The CDR3 protein is CASSFSTSGGPAEETQYF. The CDR3 DNA reads as TGTGCCAGCAGCTTCTCGACTAGCGGGGGGCCCGCCGAAGAGACCCAGTACTTC.